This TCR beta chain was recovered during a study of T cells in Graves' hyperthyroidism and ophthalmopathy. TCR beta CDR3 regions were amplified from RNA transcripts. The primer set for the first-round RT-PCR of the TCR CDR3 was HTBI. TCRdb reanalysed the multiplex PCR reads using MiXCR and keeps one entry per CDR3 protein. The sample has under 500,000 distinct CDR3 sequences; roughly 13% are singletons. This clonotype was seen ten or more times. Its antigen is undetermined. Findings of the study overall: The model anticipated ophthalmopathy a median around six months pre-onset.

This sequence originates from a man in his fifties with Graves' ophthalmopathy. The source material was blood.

CDR3 loop: CAWSVQSGELFF. For the CDR3, the DNA is TGTGCCTGGAGTGTACAGTCCGGGGAGCTGTTTTTT. The chain carries TRBV30 and TRBJ2-2; D gene uncertain. CDR3 length: 12 residues. Trimming stripped 0 bases from V and 6 bases from J, with 5 bases between. Germline V gene data show CDR1 as GTSNPN and CDR2 as SVGIG (reference sequence).